This T cell receptor (beta chain) came from a study of breast tumors, draining lymph nodes, adjacent tissues. Study-wide findings and caveats: Tumor TCR diversity was below lymph nodes but above nontumor tissue. Tumor and nontumor repertoires were significantly more similar in luminal-like than in basal-like breast cancer. Data fit most tumor T cells coming from lymph node, expanding in tumor. Data only fit, rather than demonstrated, lymph node origin of most tumor T cells.

Comments on this clonotype: What it binds is not known. This could be a read error, since a much larger clone is one nucleotide away.

Breast cancer patients provided tissue from their axillary draining lymph nodes. TCRdb passed the multiplex PCR reads through MiXCR, listing each CDR3 protein once. The sample lists some 140,000 distinct CDR3 sequences, 20% to 25% occurring once. This CDR3 contains 15 residues. The V gene's germline CDR1 is LGHDT and CDR2 YNNKEL (reference sequence). J is TRBJ2-1 and V is TRBV3-1; D uncertain. This clonotype was obtained from a female donor with breast cancer. Some clones in this sample may be carry-over from other donors' samples. Sequencing was performed on axillary lymph node tissue. This chain's CDR3 is CASSQRVETYNEQLF. The CDR3 region has the DNA TGTGCCAGCAGCCAACGGGTAGAAACCTACAATGAGCAGCTCTTC.